This TCR beta chain stems from a study of prognosis after radiotherapy for stage I lung cancer. The overall study: Aged roughly 50 to 84 years, with a median of roughly 78 years, the patients were about a dozen men and roughly six women. Stereotactic body radiotherapy was given without concurrent therapy in all patients.

CDR3 of TCR beta was amplified from genomic DNA via a two-round multiplex PCR. Round one of PCR was performed, and it used primers specific to each TRBV and TRBJ gene. TCRdb reanalysed the multiplex PCR reads using MiXCR and keeps one entry per CDR3 protein. The sample consists of about 12,000 distinct CDR3 sequences, roughly 54% of them appearing once. Study-wide results and limits: Unique TCR clone counts fell after stereotactic body radiation therapy, median around 9,500 versus 6,500.

This clonotype was picked up one time. Its antigen is as yet unknown. It is likely a read error: a sequence one base away is far more abundant. CDR3 length: 17 amino acids. In germline, CDR1 is SGHTA, CDR2 FQGNSA. Sequencing was performed on PBMCs, taken before or after stereotactic body radiation therapy (not recorded which). The source of this sequence is a donor aged 50 or older with non-small cell lung cancer. The V gene is TRBV7-2, the J gene TRBJ2-1; D might be TRBD1 (5 bases). CDR3 region: CASSLGIGHTTSNEQFF. The CDR3 DNA reads TGTGCCAGCAGTTTAGGAATCGGACACACTACTTCCAATGAGCAGTTCTTC.